This T cell receptor beta chain was recorded in a study of CD8 T cells in ankylosing spondylitis. Whole-study findings and limits: Within ankylosing spondylitis blood, a TCR beta motif made up of seven to nine highly homologous variants appeared to be characteristic. Reactive arthritis synovial fluid and blood were previously reported to contain some motif variants. Significant enrichment of disease-linked clones was reported in matched ankylosing spondylitis synovial fluid. With a CD8+ phenotype, disease-linked clones were relatively rare in peripheral blood.

There are 17 residues in the CDR3. The J segment lost 6 bases and the V segment lost 3 bases, leaving 16 bases of the junction unmatched. TCRdb independently ran MiXCR on the 5' RACE reads; one entry per CDR3 protein. The repertoire holds about 240,000 distinct CDR3 sequences, with about 11% as singletons. This clonotype turned up a few times. Its antigen is currently unknown. The rearrangement links TRBV12-3 or TRBV12-4 to TRBJ2-7, with 8 bases that match TRBD2. Sample: blood, either unsorted or a sorted T cell fraction (not recorded which). This TCR derives from a male donor with ankylosing spondylitis or in good health (not recorded which). The CDR3: CASSFKILGTSPAEQYF. CDR3 nucleotide sequence: TGTGCCAGCAGTTTCAAAATATTGGGGACTAGTCCAGCCGAGCAGTACTTC.